One and the same sample provided the 2 T cell receptor beta chains below, sequenced in a study of beta chain features in type 1 diabetes. Every bit of the isolated RNA underwent reverse transcription, so sequencing read expressed TCRB transcripts. TCRdb keeps only in-frame clones here, not all; method: immunoSEQ multiplex PCR. The top ten hold just over 0.015% of the sample, which has around 300,000 clones, about 11% seen once. Input material: naive CD4+ T cells from blood. Receptors were obtained from a woman aged 30 to 39 in good health.

The chain recombines TRBV27 with TRBJ1-2, with D possibly matching TRBD1 (5 bases). The CDR3 extends over 12 amino acids. Germline lookup yields CDR1 MNHEY and CDR2 SMNVEV (reference sequence). Trimming took off 5 bases at V and 7 bases at J, with 11 bases between the two ends. CDR3 DNA sequence: TGTGCCAGCAGTCCGGGGGTAGGTGGCTACACCTTC. Encoded protein: CASSPGVGGYTF.

This clone showed up just a few times. The chain joins TRBV28 to TRBJ1-1; a possible D gene is TRBD1 (5 bases). The CDR3 sequence is 14 residues long. Trimming took off 6 bases at V and 1 base at J, with 12 bases between the two ends. Germline CDR1 and CDR2: MDHEN and SYDVKM. As DNA, the CDR3 is TGTGCCAGCAGGCACATGACAGAGAACACTGAAGCTTTCTTT. Protein sequence: CASRHMTENTEAFF.